The T cell receptor beta chain described here comes from a study of OX40 agonist ivuxolimab in advanced cancers. The overall study: Patients in the trial were receiving intravenous ivuxolimab every 2 weeks, at doses of 0.01 to 10 mg/kg. Cohort: about 80% men, mean age about 60, aged about 20 to 79.

Repertoires were generated with immunoSEQ multiplex PCR, while TCRdb's copy carries only in-frame clones and drops some. The table shows tens of thousands of clones, with about nine tenths occurring only once. V was pared by 3 bases and J by 0 bases, with 4 bases of the junction left unmatched. CDR1 and CDR2 from the germline V gene are LNHNV and YYDKDF (reference sequence). The CDR3 length is 16 residues. The chain couples TRBV15 to TRBJ2-3; 9 bases align to TRBD2. The origin of this receptor is an adult with an advanced solid tumor such as melanoma, head and neck, liver or kidney cancer. The sequences come from CD4+ or CD8+ T cells sorted from blood, collected in a trial of the OX40 agonist ivuxolimab. In nucleotides, the CDR3 is TGTGCCACCAGCAGCTTAGCGGGAGCTAGCACAGATACGCAGTATTTT. The encoded protein is CATSSLAGASTDTQYF.